This TCR beta chain came from a study of blood T cell repertoires in COVID-19. Study summary: The United States, Italy and Spain were the sources of the acute and convalescent COVID-19 samples. T cells, B-cell-depleted T cells, or PBMCs supplied cDNA or gDNA.

Authors' processing steps: Estimation of nucleated cell counts relied on the amplification of reference gene primers. The table came from immunoSEQ multiplex PCR; TCRdb's copy has only in-frame clones and leaves some out. The DNA was the basis for D and trimming; V, J and clone size are from that table. The repertoire holds 86,000 or so clones, with around 92% as singletons. Per the germline V gene, CDR1 is MNHEY and CDR2 is SVGAGI. V was trimmed by 7 bases and J by 5 bases, leaving 20 bases between them. The CDR3 runs to 15 residues. This receptor was obtained from a woman in her forties or fifties in a cohort sampled during active COVID-19. Source material: peripheral blood. The chain links TRBV6-5 to TRBJ1-2; D is possibly TRBD1 (5 bases). CDR3 DNA sequence: TGTGCCAGCACCCTAGGCAGGGAGGTCGGGTATGGCTACACCTTC. Translated: CASTLGREVGYGYTF.